The rows below give T cell receptor beta chains drawn from one sample of a study of early T cells in non-severe SARS-CoV-2 infection. MiXCR was run by TCRdb on the 5' RACE reads, yielding one entry per CDR3 protein. The sample consists of 60,000 or so distinct CDR3 sequences, under 15% of them appearing once. Input material: whole blood. The source of these receptors is an adult who was a healthcare worker with PCR-confirmed SARS-CoV-2 infection or an uninfected control (not recorded which). CDR3s include the opening cysteine and the closing phenylalanine or tryptophan. D genes are given only for firm matches. Clone size, where shown, is once, few, many, or a class for clones that have expanded.

J gene,V gene,clone size,D gene,CDR3 protein,CDR3 DNA
TRBJ2-5,TRBV5-1,few,TRBD2,CASSHGTSGETQYF,TGCGCCAGCAGCCACGGGACTAGTGGAGAGACCCAGTACTTC
TRBJ1-1,TRBV5-5,.,.,CASSLQEQVPNTEAFF,TGTGCCAGCAGCCTGCAGGAACAGGTCCCGAACACTGAAGCTTTCTTT
TRBJ2-3,TRBV29-1,many,.,CSVRKGNTDTQYF,TGCAGCGTTCGTAAGGGGAACACAGATACGCAGTATTTT
TRBJ1-5,TRBV6-6,few,.,CASRTSGPRNQPQHF,TGTGCCAGCAGAACTTCGGGACCCCGCAATCAGCCCCAGCATTTT
TRBJ2-5,TRBV10-3,many,.,CAISVLALETQYF,TGTGCCATCTCCGTTTTAGCCCTGGAGACCCAGTACTTC
TRBJ2-3,TRBV3-1,few,.,CASSRGRDTQYF,TGTGCCAGCAGCCGAGGACGGGATACGCAGTATTTT
TRBJ2-7,TRBV3-1,once,.,CASSQDRRYEQYF,TGTGCCAGCAGCCAAGATCGGAGGTACGAGCAGTACTTC
TRBJ1-1,TRBV20-1,.,.,CSARLGNTEAFF,TGCAGTGCTAGATTGGGGAACACTGAAGCTTTCTTT
TRBJ1-4,TRBV7-2,many,.,CASSFRGSNEKLFF,TGTGCCAGCAGCTTCAGGGGTAGTAATGAAAAACTGTTTTTT
TRBJ1-1,TRBV29-1,.,.,CSVEDRRGVSEAFF,TGCAGCGTTGAAGATCGGCGCGGTGTAAGCGAAGCTTTCTTT
TRBJ2-7,TRBV11-2,few,.,CASGTSRLVFSYEQYF,TGTGCCAGCGGAACATCGAGGCTAGTTTTTTCCTACGAGCAGTACTTC
TRBJ2-5,TRBV4-2,many,TRBD2,CASSQEPSGKETQYF,TGTGCCAGCAGCCAAGAGCCTAGCGGGAAAGAGACCCAGTACTTC
TRBJ2-4,TRBV29-1,many,.,CSVETLGNIQYF,TGCAGCGTTGAAACATTGGGAAACATTCAGTACTTC
TRBJ2-4,TRBV3-1,many,.,CASSQDSLIQYF,TGTGCCAGCAGCCAAGATAGTCTCATTCAGTACTTC
TRBJ2-4,TRBV2,many,TRBD2,CASGLAGERAKNIQYF,TGTGCCAGCGGACTAGCGGGAGAAAGAGCCAAAAACATTCAGTACTTC
TRBJ2-7,TRBV3-1,few,.,CASSQAQGTQYEQYF,TGTGCCAGCAGCCAAGCCCAGGGGACGCAATACGAGCAGTACTTC
TRBJ1-1,TRBV28,.,.,CASSLLRDTEAFF,TGTGCCAGCAGTTTATTGAGGGACACTGAAGCTTTCTTT
TRBJ2-2,TRBV6-5,many,TRBD2,CASSYLAGGLGELFF,TGTGCCAGCAGTTACCTAGCGGGGGGGCTCGGGGAGCTGTTTTTT
TRBJ2-7,TRBV18,few,.,CASSPGGDLSYEQYF,TGTGCCAGCTCCCCAGGGGGGGACCTCTCCTACGAGCAGTACTTC
TRBJ1-3,TRBV2,few,TRBD1,CASSANRGSGNTIYF,TGTGCCAGCAGTGCGAACAGGGGCTCTGGAAACACCATATATTTT